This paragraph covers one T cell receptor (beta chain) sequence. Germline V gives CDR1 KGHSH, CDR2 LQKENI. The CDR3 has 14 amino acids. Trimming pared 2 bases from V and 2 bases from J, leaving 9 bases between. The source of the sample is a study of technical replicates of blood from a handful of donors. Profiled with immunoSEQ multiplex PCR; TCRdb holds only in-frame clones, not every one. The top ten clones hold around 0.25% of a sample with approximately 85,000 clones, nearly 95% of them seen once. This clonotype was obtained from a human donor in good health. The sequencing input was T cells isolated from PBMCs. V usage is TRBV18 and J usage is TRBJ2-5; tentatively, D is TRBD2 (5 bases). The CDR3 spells CASSPYGVQETQYF. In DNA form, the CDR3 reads TGTGCCAGCTCACCATACGGGGTACAAGAGACCCAGTACTTC.